Each of the 25 T cell receptor beta chains below was sequenced from the same sample in a study of OX40 agonist ivuxolimab in advanced cancers. Using immunoSEQ multiplex PCR, the repertoire was profiled, and TCRdb retains in-frame clones only, with some absent. The data contain roughly 68,000 clones, roughly 87% of them seen just once; the ten biggest clones take up 4%. The material sequenced was CD4+ or CD8+ T cells sorted from blood, taken in a trial of the OX40 agonist ivuxolimab. These receptors originate from an adult with an advanced solid tumor such as melanoma, head and neck, liver or kidney cancer.

The chain carries TRBV18 and TRBJ2-7; 8 bases align to TRBD2. J lost 0 bases, V lost 5 bases, and 6 bases had no gene match. This CDR3 region has 15 residues. Germline V gene lookup returns CDR1 KGHSH and CDR2 LQKENI. DNA of the CDR3: TGTGCCAGCTCAATGACTAGCGCTACCTCCTACGAGCAGTACTTC. Translated: CASSMTSATSYEQYF.

Worth noting for this clone: Sequence at one end of the junction differs from germline and may be a read error. The chain couples TRBV25-1 to TRBJ2-2, with 7 bases fitting TRBD1. The germline gives CDR1 MGHDK, CDR2 SYGVNS. CDR3 length: 14 residues. Here the CDR3 DNA reads TGTGCCAGCAGAGGACAGGCGAACACCGGGGAGCTGCTTTTT. It is translated as CASRGQANTGELLF.

The V call is TRBV4-3, the J call TRBJ1-2, with D tentatively TRBD1 (5 bases). CDR3 length equals 16 residues. Germline values: CDR1 LGHNA, CDR2 YSLEER. V was clipped by 0 bases and J by 2 bases, with 13 bases between them. The CDR3, as DNA: TGCGCCAGCAGCCAAGATGTGGGACCTTTAAACTATGGCTACACCTTC. Residues: CASSQDVGPLNYGYTF.

CDR3 sequence: CASSSHRTGGQMNTEAFF. Written as DNA, the CDR3 is TGTGCCAGCAGTTCCCACCGGACAGGGGGACAGATGAACACTGAAGCTTTCTTT. The V gene is TRBV27, the J gene TRBJ1-1, with 10 bases lining up with TRBD1. After removal of 4 bases from V and 0 bases from J, the junction contained 11 bases not matched to a gene. The germline V gene has CDR1 MNHEY and CDR2 SMNVEV (reference sequence). The CDR3 consists of 18 residues.

V is TRBV7-6 and J is TRBJ2-3; the D gene is possibly TRBD2 (6 bases). Trimming cost V 5 bases and J 3 bases, with 12 bases left between them. The CDR3 totals 14 residues. Germline V gives CDR1 SGHVS, CDR2 FNYEAQ. This CDR3 is CASSPGGRTDTQYF. CDR3 coding DNA: TGTGCCAGCAGCCCCGGAGGGAGGACAGATACGCAGTATTTT.

In this sample, this clone turned up a few times. The J gene is TRBJ2-3, the V gene TRBV29-1; D is undetermined. The CDR3 has 15 amino acids. The germline V and J ends were trimmed by 4 bases and 4 bases, with 18 bases remaining between them. The germline gives CDR1 SQVTM, CDR2 ANQGSEA. CDR3 sequence (DNA): TGCAGCGTTGTCAAACCCCCTGGCCTAGCAGATACGCAGTATTTT. Protein sequence: CSVVKPPGLADTQYF.

The chain is built from TRBV6-6 and TRBJ2-5; 7 nucleotides line up with TRBD1. The trim removed 7 bases at V and 4 bases at J, leaving 12 bases unmatched. The CDR3 is made up of 15 amino acids. Germline V lookup: CDR1 MNHNY, CDR2 SVGAGI (reference sequence). The CDR3 DNA follows: TGTGCCAGCATCGATTCCGGGACAGCCGGAGAGACCCAGTACTTC. It yields the protein CASIDSGTAGETQYF.

This clone has just a few counts. The chain carries TRBV27 and TRBJ2-7; D is uncertain. Germline CDR1 and CDR2: MNHEY and SMNVEV (reference sequence). Trimming took 4 bases from V and 1 from J, leaving 14 bases between them. This CDR3 contains 15 residues. In nucleotides, the CDR3 is TGTGCCAGCAGTTCCGACACCTTCAAATCCTACGAGCAGTACTTC. Its translation is CASSSDTFKSYEQYF.

The chain is built from TRBV29-1 and TRBJ1-2, with TRBD1 identical over 8 bases. This CDR3 is 13 amino acids long. Trimming at V came to 3 bases and at J to 9 bases, leaving 9 bases not matched to a gene. CDR1 and CDR2 from the germline V gene are SQVTM and ANQGSEA. The CDR3 loop reads CSVDRGLGESYTF. The CDR3 region has the DNA TGCAGCGTTGACAGGGGGCTCGGGGAAAGCTACACCTTC.

The chain carries TRBV30 and TRBJ1-4, with a tentative D call TRBD1 (6 bases). Germline V gene sequence: CDR1 GTSNPN, CDR2 SVGIG (reference sequence). The ends were cut back, 3 bases at V and 5 bases at J, with 16 bases in the middle. This CDR3 comprises 15 residues. This CDR3 reads CAWSLIGGGNEKLFF. In DNA, the CDR3 is TGTGCCTGGAGCTTGATAGGGGGTGGGAATGAAAAACTGTTTTTT.

This clone was recorded only once. The CDR3 bases are TGTGCCTGGAGTATCCAATCCGGGACAGGGGCAGGGGAGCAGTACTTC. Amino acids: CAWSIQSGTGAGEQYF. This sequence joins TRBV30 and TRBJ2-7, with 10 bases matching TRBD1. Trimming at V came to 2 bases and at J to 7 bases, leaving 14 bases not matched to a gene. Germline lookup yields CDR1 GTSNPN and CDR2 SVGIG (reference sequence). The CDR3 totals 16 residues. The full variable domain, rest sourced from reference TRBV30 and TRBJ2-7, is SQTIHQWPATLVQPVGSPLSLECTVEGTSNPNLYWYRQAAGRGLQLLFYSVGIGQISSEVPQNLSASRPQDRQFILSSKKLLLSDSGFYLCAWSIQSGTGAGEQYFGPGTRLTVT.

The chain links TRBV15 to TRBJ1-3, with D hard to call. Germline V gene lookup returns CDR1 LNHNV and CDR2 YYDKDF (reference sequence). V lost 0 bases and J 0 bases, leaving 9 bases between the germline ends. This CDR3 is 16 amino acids long. In DNA, the CDR3 is TGTGCCACCAGCAGAGATTCCCCAGTCTCTGGAAACACCATATATTTT. Its translation: CATSRDSPVSGNTIYF. Full variable domain (rest looked up from reference TRBV15 and TRBJ1-3): DAMVIQNPRYQVTQFGKPVTLSCSQTLNHNVMYWYQQKSSQAPKLLFHYYDKDFNNEADTPDNFQSRRPNTSFCFLDIRSPGLGDTAMYLCATSRDSPVSGNTIYFGEGSWLTVV.

This chain connects TRBV14 to TRBJ2-1; 8 bases match TRBD2. The germline gives CDR1 SGHDN, CDR2 FVKESK. This CDR3 spans 16 amino acids. The V gene end was trimmed by 4 bases and the J gene end by 5 bases; junction bases not matched to a gene: 10. CDR3 sequence reads: CASSPWTGGAHNEQFF. The CDR3, as DNA: TGTGCCAGCAGCCCCTGGACGGGAGGGGCACACAATGAGCAGTTCTTC.

The table lists this clone with a few counts. The V call is TRBV19, the J call TRBJ2-1; 8 nucleotides line up with TRBD1. Germline CDR1 reads LNHDA; CDR2 reads SQIVND (reference sequence). V gave up 4 bases and J gave up 4 bases; unmatched junction bases: 9. The CDR3 length is 16 residues. In nucleotides, the CDR3 is TGTGCCAGTAGTAAGGGGTCAGGGGGCCGTTACAATGAGCAGTTCTTC. This translates into CASSKGSGGRYNEQFF.

The rearrangement uses TRBV4-2 and TRBJ2-7; no clear D gene. V lost 0 bases and J 1 base, leaving 10 bases between the germline ends. Germline V gene lookup returns CDR1 LGHNA and CDR2 YNFKEQ. There are 15 residues in the CDR3. The CDR3 DNA reads TGTGCCAGCAGCCAAGACGTGCTAGATTCCTACGAGCAGTACTTC. This codes for CASSQDVLDSYEQYF.

The rearrangement uses TRBV7-8 and TRBJ2-7; TRBD1 matches 7 bases. The CDR3 totals 13 residues. CDR1 is SGHVS and CDR2 is FQNEAQ in the germline V gene. V lost 6 bases, J lost 0 bases, and 2 bases stayed unmatched. The CDR3 sequence: CASSRDSSYEQYF. The CDR3, as DNA: TGTGCCAGCAGTCGGGACAGCTCCTACGAGCAGTACTTC.

CDR3 nucleotides: TGTGCCAGTACCATCGGGACAGGGTCGTCCTACGAGCAGTACTTC. It yields the protein CASTIGTGSSYEQYF. This sequence joins TRBV19 and TRBJ2-7; 9 bases match TRBD1. The CDR3 has 15 amino acids. In germline, CDR1 is LNHDA, CDR2 SQIVND (reference sequence). V gave up 7 bases and J gave up 1 base; unmatched junction bases: 8.

The chain uses TRBV27 and TRBJ2-5; TRBD2 is a possible D gene (5 bases). Trimming pared 8 bases from V and 1 base from J, leaving 11 bases between. CDR1 is MNHEY, CDR2 SMNVEV, per germline (reference sequence). This CDR3 contains 13 residues. The CDR3 reads CASSWTLQETQYF. Written as DNA, the CDR3 is TGTGCCAGCTCTTGGACTCTCCAAGAGACCCAGTACTTC.

This clone was counted a single time. The V gene is TRBV18, the J gene TRBJ1-5; D remains unclear. Per germline, CDR1 KGHSH and CDR2 LQKENI. The length of the CDR3 is 14 residues. V was cut by 4 bases and J by 4 bases, with 11 bases left in between. This chain's CDR3 is CASSRAAPNQPQHF. The CDR3 bases are TGTGCCAGCTCACGAGCAGCCCCAAATCAGCCCCAGCATTTT.

V gene TRBV5-1 combines with J gene TRBJ2-7; D perhaps matches TRBD2 (6 bases). CDR1 and CDR2 (germline): SGHRS, YFSETQ. Trimming stripped 4 bases from V and 5 bases from J, with 19 bases between. This CDR3 is 15 amino acids long. CDR3 sequence reads: CASSPSGGIGDEQYF. CDR3 sequence (DNA): TGCGCCAGCAGCCCGAGCGGCGGGATTGGGGACGAGCAGTACTTC.

In this sample, this clone turned up once. The chain links TRBV7-6 to TRBJ1-4; 7 positions agree with TRBD1. J lost 3 bases, V lost 5 bases, and 9 bases had no gene match. Germline assignment: CDR1 SGHVS and CDR2 FNYEAQ. This CDR3 is 16 amino acids long. The CDR3 bases are TGTGCCAGCAGCCCCGCCCCGCAGGGGGCTAATGAAAAACTGTTTTTT. Translated: CASSPAPQGANEKLFF.

The rearrangement joins TRBV18 to TRBJ1-5; 8 positions match TRBD1. Germline CDR1 reads KGHSH; CDR2 reads LQKENI. With 4 bases clipped from V and 7 bases from J, the junction kept 9 bases outside the gene matches. This CDR3 is 15 amino acids long. CDR3 in DNA: TGTGCCAGCTCACTAGATCAGGCAGGGGGCCAGCCCCAGCATTTT. Protein sequence: CASSLDQAGGQPQHF.

V usage is TRBV9 and J usage is TRBJ1-2; D is unclear. The CDR3 has 14 residues. Trimming stripped 0 bases from V and 8 bases from J, with 14 bases between. Germline CDR1 and CDR2: SGDLS and YYNGEE. The CDR3 sequence: CASSVAEGAYGYTF. For the CDR3, the DNA is TGTGCCAGCAGCGTAGCTGAGGGAGCCTACGGCTACACCTTC.

The CDR3 spells CASSFDSSGNTIYF. CDR3 coding DNA: TGTGCCAGCAGCTTTGACAGCTCTGGAAACACCATATATTTT. The chain combines TRBV6-5 with TRBJ1-3; D possibly corresponds to TRBD1 (5 bases). CDR3 length equals 14 residues. CDR1 is MNHEY, CDR2 SVGAGI, per germline. V dropped 6 bases and J dropped 0 bases, with 9 bases sitting between them.

The chain has TRBV28 and TRBJ2-3, with 12 bases aligning to TRBD2. Germline lookup yields CDR1 MDHEN and CDR2 SYDVKM. The CDR3 runs to 17 residues. J was trimmed by 0 bases and V by 2 bases; bases with no gene match: 3. The CDR3 coding sequence is TGTGCCAGCAGTTTACTAGCGGGAGGGCTGAGCACAGATACGCAGTATTTT. Its protein product is CASSLLAGGLSTDTQYF.